The 27 T cell receptor beta chains below were found in one sample sequenced in a study of CD8+ T cells in alopecia areata. Extraction of RNA preceded its reverse transcription into cDNA, which served as the sequencing template. Only in-frame clones appear in the TCRdb table, and some are missing; sequencing was by immunoSEQ multiplex PCR. The sample carries about 150,000 clones, 55% to 65% recorded once. The material sequenced was CD4+ T cells sorted from blood. Source of these receptors: a human donor in good health.

There are a few counts of this clone. The V call is TRBV20-1, the J call TRBJ2-7; TRBD2 is a possible D gene (6 bases). Germline assignment: CDR1 DFQATT and CDR2 SNEGSKA (reference sequence). The CDR3 sequence is 11 residues long. Trimming stripped 6 bases from V and 6 bases from J, with 12 bases between. CDR3 nucleotides: TGCAGTGCCCGGGGGAGCCGCGAGCAGTACTTC. Translating gives CSARGSREQYF.

The chain has TRBV7-2 and TRBJ1-1; tentative D call: TRBD1 (5 bases). This CDR3 has 13 amino acids. Looked up from germline, CDR1 is SGHTA and CDR2 is FQGNSA. Trimming pared 1 base from V and 11 bases from J, leaving 14 bases between. For the CDR3, the DNA is TGTGCCAGCAGCTTAGTAATTCCAGGGTCGGCTTTCTTT. Encoded protein: CASSLVIPGSAFF.

The chain links TRBV29-1 to TRBJ2-7, with 12 bases identical to TRBD1. The germline V gene encodes CDR1 SQVTM and CDR2 ANQGSEA. CDR3 size: 13 residues. The ends lost 4 bases at V and 9 bases at J; junction bases unmatched: 7. The CDR3 loop is CSVVPGQGAGQYF. The CDR3, as DNA: TGCAGCGTTGTCCCGGGACAGGGGGCAGGGCAGTACTTC.

The chain is built from TRBV7-3 and TRBJ2-1; 8 nucleotides align to TRBD2. V lost 4 bases and J lost 1; bases outside the gene matches: 6. The length of the CDR3 is 16 residues. Germline V gene data show CDR1 as SGHTA and CDR2 as FQGTGA. CDR3 nucleotides: TGTGCCAGCAGCTCCAGACAGCGGGGGTCCTACAATGAGCAGTTCTTC. Translation gives CASSSRQRGSYNEQFF.

The rearrangement links TRBV6-1 to TRBJ2-3; D is possibly TRBD1 or TRBD2 (6 bases each). The V end lost 0 bases, the J end lost 5 bases, and 15 bases lay between the germline ends. CDR3 length: 16 residues. CDR1 and CDR2 from the germline V gene are MNHNS and SASEGT. In DNA form, the CDR3 reads TGTGCCAGCAGTGAAGCGTGGGTGAAGGGGGGAGATACGCAGTATTTT. Encoded protein: CASSEAWVKGGDTQYF.

This chain connects TRBV6-6 to TRBJ2-5; perhaps TRBD2 as D (5 bases). The germline gives CDR1 MNHNY, CDR2 SVGAGI (reference sequence). There are 12 residues in the CDR3. V was pared by 7 bases and J by 10 bases, with 16 bases between. As DNA, the CDR3 is TGTGCCAGCACCAGACTCGGGGATGGCCAGTACTTC. Amino acid sequence: CASTRLGDGQYF.

This chain joins TRBV29-1 and TRBJ2-6; tentatively, D is TRBD2 (5 bases). Germline V lookup: CDR1 SQVTM, CDR2 ANQGSEA. The CDR3 extends over 16 amino acids. Between the trimmed V and J ends, which lost 7 bases and 0 bases, there was a span of 16 bases. Here the CDR3 DNA reads TGCAGCGCGGCCCAAGCGGCCGCCTCTGGGGCCAACGTCCTGACTTTC. Residues: CSAAQAAASGANVLTF.

The V gene is TRBV29-1, the J gene TRBJ2-7; D gene ambiguous. This CDR3 spans 11 amino acids. V dropped 6 bases and J dropped 2 bases, with 8 bases sitting between them. CDR1 SQVTM and CDR2 ANQGSEA come from the germline V gene. The CDR3 is CSVESTYEQYF. CDR3 bases: TGCAGCGTAGAAAGTACCTACGAGCAGTACTTC.

J is TRBJ2-2 and V is TRBV7-9, with D perhaps assigned TRBD1 or TRBD2 (5 bases each). CDR3 size: 15 residues. Trimming stripped 4 bases from V and 13 bases from J, with 22 bases between. Germline CDR1 is SEHNR and CDR2 is FQNEAQ (reference sequence). The CDR3: CASSSSNRFTGGLFF. Here the CDR3 DNA reads TGTGCCAGCAGCTCTAGCAACAGGTTTACCGGTGGGCTGTTTTTT. The whole variable domain, filled in from reference TRBV7-9 and TRBJ2-2, reads DTGVSQNPRHKITKRGQNVTFRCDPISEHNRLYWYRQTLGQGPEFLTYFQNEAQLEKSRLLSDRFSAERPKGSFSTLEIQRTEQGDSAMYLCASSSSNRFTGGLFFGEGSRLTVL.

Only a few counts were recorded for this clone. J is TRBJ1-4 and V is TRBV7-2; 10 bases align to TRBD1. Trimming took 5 bases from V and 7 from J; bases not matched to a gene: 7. Per the germline V gene, CDR1 is SGHTA and CDR2 is FQGNSA. The CDR3 loop spans 15 amino acids. The CDR3 sequence is CASSPGQGSGEKLFF. The CDR3 bases are TGTGCCAGCAGCCCGGGACAGGGGTCGGGTGAAAAACTGTTTTTT.

The chain employs TRBV9 and TRBJ1-2; D might be TRBD1 (5 bases). V gave up 3 bases and J gave up 7 bases, with 19 bases separating them. The CDR3 is made up of 15 amino acids. CDR1 is SGDLS and CDR2 is YYNGEE in the germline V gene. CDR3 residues: CASSDQRGTSSGYTF. The CDR3 region has the DNA TGTGCCAGCAGCGACCAGCGGGGGACTAGTAGTGGCTACACCTTC.

The rearrangement joins TRBV2 to TRBJ2-5, with D hard to call. In germline, CDR1 is SNHLY, CDR2 FYNNEI. V lost 10 bases and J 1 base, leaving 19 bases between the germline ends. CDR3 length equals 15 residues. In DNA, the CDR3 is TGTGCCACCGACCATCAGGAGATATTCCAAGAGACCCAGTACTTC. Protein product: CATDHQEIFQETQYF.

In its sample, this clone was seen a few times. The rearrangement joins TRBV10-3 to TRBJ1-5, with a tentative D call TRBD1 (5 bases). Trimming left V 2 bases short and J 4 bases short, with 9 bases between. The CDR3 covers 14 residues. CDR1 ENHRY and CDR2 SYGVKD come from the germline V gene. The CDR3 reads CAISETQGNQPQHF. CDR3 bases: TGTGCCATCAGTGAGACCCAGGGAAATCAGCCCCAGCATTTT.

The chain employs TRBV4-1 and TRBJ2-7, with 8 nucleotides matching TRBD2. CDR3 length: 16 amino acids. V lost 0 bases, J lost 4 bases, and 8 bases stayed unmatched. Per the germline V gene, CDR1 is MGHRA and CDR2 is YSYEKL. CDR3 amino acids: CASSQDRSGSFYEQYF. CDR3 nucleotides: TGCGCCAGCAGCCAAGATCGGAGCGGGAGTTTTTACGAGCAGTACTTC.

This clone has a handful of counts. J is TRBJ2-3 and V is TRBV29-1; possibly TRBD1 for D (6 bases). V lost 0 bases and J 4 bases, leaving 11 bases between the germline ends. CDR3 length: 14 residues. Germline CDR1 reads SQVTM; CDR2 reads ANQGSEA. CDR3 in DNA: TGCAGCGTTGAAGACCCCAGGGGAGCAGATACGCAGTATTTT. It specifies CSVEDPRGADTQYF.

This clone was detected once. The rearrangement uses TRBV30 and TRBJ1-1, with a possible D match to TRBD1 (6 bases). This CDR3 is 12 amino acids long. Trimming stripped 0 bases from V and 10 bases from J, with 12 bases between. The germline CDR1 and CDR2 sequences are GTSNPN and SVGIG (reference sequence). CDR3 sequence reads: CAWSVSGDAAFF. The DNA of the CDR3 is TGTGCCTGGAGTGTCTCAGGGGACGCAGCTTTCTTT. Filled out from reference TRBV30 and TRBJ1-1, the complete variable domain reads SQTIHQWPATLVQPVGSPLSLECTVEGTSNPNLYWYRQAAGRGLQLLFYSVGIGQISSEVPQNLSASRPQDRQFILSSKKLLLSDSGFYLCAWSVSGDAAFFGQGTRLTVV.

A remark on this clone: Because the CDR3's place on the DNA is in doubt, the DNA is left out and the CDR3 is given as listed by TCRdb. The chain uses TRBV30 and TRBJ2-1; the D call in the table, TRBD2, was not verified against the DNA. 11 amino acids form the CDR3, both terminal residues included. The germline gives CDR1 GTSNPN, CDR2 SVGIG (reference sequence). The CDR3 loop is CAWAGGSVRFF.

The J gene is TRBJ1-5, the V gene TRBV6-5; a weak D match, TRBD1 (5 bases). The CDR3 is 13 residues long. Per the germline V gene, CDR1 is MNHEY and CDR2 is SVGAGI. V was shortened by 6 bases and J by 4 bases, with 10 bases between the two germline ends. CDR3 protein: CASRRTRNQPQHF. The CDR3 coding sequence is TGTGCCAGCAGAAGGACACGTAATCAGCCCCAGCATTTT.

This clone was observed a few times. V and J are TRBV11-2 and TRBJ1-1; D perhaps matches TRBD1 (5 bases). The V gene lost 5 bases and the J gene lost 8 bases, with 15 bases spanning the gap. CDR1 SGHAT and CDR2 FQNNGV come from the germline V gene. The CDR3 contains 13 residues. The chain's CDR3 is CASSQSGGREAFF. For the CDR3, the DNA is TGTGCCAGCAGCCAAAGTGGGGGTCGGGAAGCTTTCTTT.

Here the CDR3 reads CASGQGGNTEAFF. In nucleotides, the CDR3 is TGTGCCAGCGGTCAGGGAGGCAACACTGAAGCTTTCTTT. The rearrangement joins TRBV27 to TRBJ1-1; D is possibly TRBD1 (5 bases). Trimming left V 8 bases short and J 2 bases short, with 12 bases between. Germline V gene lookup returns CDR1 MNHEY and CDR2 SMNVEV (reference sequence). This CDR3 region has 13 residues.

In its sample, this clone was seen once. The chain links TRBV5-4 to TRBJ2-1; 9 bases line up with TRBD2. Germline-derived CDR1 and CDR2 are SGHNT and YYREEE (reference sequence). The CDR3 totals 14 residues. Trimming took 2 bases from V and 8 from J; bases not matched to a gene: 5. The CDR3 sequence is CASSFGLARHEQFF. CDR3 coding DNA: TGTGCCAGCAGCTTTGGACTAGCGCGCCATGAGCAGTTCTTC.

Regarding this clone: A junction boundary mismatches the germline segment, possibly from a read error. This chain uses TRBV6-1 with TRBJ2-5; D possibly corresponds to TRBD2 (6 bases). Per germline, CDR1 MNHNS and CDR2 SASEGT. There are 11 residues in the CDR3. Written as DNA, the CDR3 is TGTGCCAGCAGTACTGGCGGGACCCGGTACTTC. Translation: CASSTGGTRYF.

The table lists this clone with a count of one. V gene TRBV6-5 combines with J gene TRBJ1-2; possible D gene TRBD1, 5 bases. Germline lookup yields CDR1 MNHEY and CDR2 SVGAGI. The CDR3 consists of 14 residues. Trimming removed 5 bases from V and 0 bases from J, with 10 bases in between. CDR3 region: CASSRDAANYGYTF. The CDR3 DNA reads TGTGCCAGCAGTCGGGACGCTGCTAACTATGGCTACACCTTC.

J is TRBJ2-7 and V is TRBV10-3, with D uncertain. Trimming pared 2 bases from V and 7 bases from J, leaving 6 bases between. Looked up from germline, CDR1 is ENHRY and CDR2 is SYGVKD. This CDR3 contains 11 residues. The DNA for the CDR3 is TGTGCCATCAGTGAGGACCGGGAGCAGTACTTC. It encodes CAISEDREQYF.

This rearrangement joins TRBV4-2 to TRBJ1-5, with D possibly being TRBD1 (5 bases). V shed 0 bases and J shed 2 bases, with 8 bases lying between them. This CDR3 is 15 amino acids long. CDR1 and CDR2 from the germline V gene are LGHNA and YNFKEQ. Here the CDR3 reads CASSQETGGNQPQHF. CDR3 DNA: TGTGCCAGCAGCCAAGAGACGGGGGGCAATCAGCCCCAGCATTTT.

A few counts support this clone. The CDR3 DNA reads TGCAGCGTTGAGGTGGGACAGGGTAACACCGGGGAGCTGTTTTTT. Protein product: CSVEVGQGNTGELFF. The chain combines TRBV29-1 with TRBJ2-2; 9 positions match TRBD1. Per the germline V gene, CDR1 is SQVTM and CDR2 is ANQGSEA. CDR3 size: 15 residues. With 3 bases clipped from V and 2 bases from J, the junction kept 4 bases outside the gene matches.

This clone was seen more than once but under ten times. The CDR3 protein is CASSFRASSYNEQFF. The CDR3 DNA sequence: TGTGCCAGCAGTTTCAGGGCAAGCTCCTACAATGAGCAGTTCTTC. The chain employs TRBV28 and TRBJ2-1, with D perhaps matching TRBD1 (5 bases). This CDR3 region has 15 residues. Trimming shortened V by 3 bases and J by 0 bases, and 9 bases separated the two germline ends. Germline V gene lookup returns CDR1 MDHEN and CDR2 SYDVKM.